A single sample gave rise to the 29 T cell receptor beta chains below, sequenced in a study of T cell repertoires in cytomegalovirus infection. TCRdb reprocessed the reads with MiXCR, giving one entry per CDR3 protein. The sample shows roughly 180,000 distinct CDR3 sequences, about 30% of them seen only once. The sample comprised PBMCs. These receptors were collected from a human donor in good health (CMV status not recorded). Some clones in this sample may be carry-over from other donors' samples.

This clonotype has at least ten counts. CDR3 amino acids: CASSLIASNTEAFF. The CDR3 DNA follows: TGTGCCAGCAGCTTAATAGCCTCGAACACTGAAGCTTTCTTT. The chain uses TRBV7-8 and TRBJ1-1; no firm D call. Trimming stripped 2 bases from V and 1 base from J, with 8 bases between. This CDR3 has 14 amino acids. Germline assignment: CDR1 SGHVS and CDR2 FQNEAQ. Full variable domain (outside the CDR3, taken from reference TRBV7-8 and TRBJ1-1): GAGVSQSPRYKVAKRGQDVALRCDPISGHVSLFWYQQALGQGPEFLTYFQNEAQLDKSGLPSDRFFAERPEGSVSTLKIQRTQQEDSAVYLCASSLIASNTEAFFGQGTRLTVV.

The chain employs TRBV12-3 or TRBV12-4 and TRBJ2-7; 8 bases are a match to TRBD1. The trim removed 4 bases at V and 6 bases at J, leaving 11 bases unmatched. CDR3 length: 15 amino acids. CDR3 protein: CASSSTLDRGGEQYF. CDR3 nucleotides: TGTGCCAGCAGTTCCACCCTCGACAGGGGAGGCGAGCAGTACTTC.

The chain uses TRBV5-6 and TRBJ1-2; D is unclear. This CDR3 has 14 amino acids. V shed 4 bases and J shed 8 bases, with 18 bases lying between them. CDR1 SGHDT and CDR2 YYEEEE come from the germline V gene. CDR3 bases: TGTGCCAGCAGCCTCTACGGAAAAGGGCGCGGCTACACCTTC. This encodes CASSLYGKGRGYTF.

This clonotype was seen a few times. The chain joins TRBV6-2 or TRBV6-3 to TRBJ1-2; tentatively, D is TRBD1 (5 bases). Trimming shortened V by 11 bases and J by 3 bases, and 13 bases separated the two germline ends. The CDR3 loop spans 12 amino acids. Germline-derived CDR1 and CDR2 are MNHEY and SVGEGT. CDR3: CAGRGRDYGYTF. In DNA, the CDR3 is TGTGCCGGACGTGGCAGGGACTATGGCTACACCTTC.

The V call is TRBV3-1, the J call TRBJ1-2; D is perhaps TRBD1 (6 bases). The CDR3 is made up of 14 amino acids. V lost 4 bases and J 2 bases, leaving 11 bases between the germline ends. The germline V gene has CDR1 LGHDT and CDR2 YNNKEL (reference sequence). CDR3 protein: CASSRRDTNYGYTF. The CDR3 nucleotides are TGTGCCAGCAGCCGAAGGGACACCAACTATGGCTACACCTTC.

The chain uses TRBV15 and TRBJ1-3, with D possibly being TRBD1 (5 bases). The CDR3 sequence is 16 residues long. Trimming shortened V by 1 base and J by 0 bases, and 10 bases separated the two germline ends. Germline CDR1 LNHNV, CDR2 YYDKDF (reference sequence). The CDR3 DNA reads TGTGCCACCAGCAGAGGGGGACTACTCTCTGGAAACACCATATATTTT. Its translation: CATSRGGLLSGNTIYF.

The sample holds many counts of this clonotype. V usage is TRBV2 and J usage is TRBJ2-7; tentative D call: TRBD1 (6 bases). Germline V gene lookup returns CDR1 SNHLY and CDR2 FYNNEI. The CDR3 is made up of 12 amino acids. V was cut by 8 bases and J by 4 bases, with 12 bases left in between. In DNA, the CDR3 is TGTGCCAGCGGGGGCAGGTATTACGAGCAGTACTTC. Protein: CASGGRYYEQYF.

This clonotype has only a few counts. The CDR3 spells CASSDNRDDSSYEQYF. The CDR3 region has the DNA TGTGCCAGCAGTGACAACAGGGATGATAGCTCCTACGAGCAGTACTTC. V gene TRBV6-4 combines with J gene TRBJ2-7; D is perhaps TRBD1 (6 bases). Germline CDR1 reads MRHNA; CDR2 reads SNTAGT. Trimming took off 2 bases at V and 0 bases at J, with 14 bases between the two ends. This CDR3 spans 16 amino acids.

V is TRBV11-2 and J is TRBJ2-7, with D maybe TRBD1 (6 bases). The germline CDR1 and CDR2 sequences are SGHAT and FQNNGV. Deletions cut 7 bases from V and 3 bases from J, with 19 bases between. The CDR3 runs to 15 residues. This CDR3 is CASTIPRIGGYEQYF. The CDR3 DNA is TGTGCCAGCACCATACCTCGAATAGGGGGCTACGAGCAGTACTTC.

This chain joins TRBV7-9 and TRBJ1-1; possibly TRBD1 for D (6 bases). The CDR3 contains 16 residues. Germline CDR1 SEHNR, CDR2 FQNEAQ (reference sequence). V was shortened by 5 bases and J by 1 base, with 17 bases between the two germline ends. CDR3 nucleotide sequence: TGTGCCAGCAGCCCGGGATACAGACAGGCGAACACTGAAGCTTTCTTT. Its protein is CASSPGYRQANTEAFF.

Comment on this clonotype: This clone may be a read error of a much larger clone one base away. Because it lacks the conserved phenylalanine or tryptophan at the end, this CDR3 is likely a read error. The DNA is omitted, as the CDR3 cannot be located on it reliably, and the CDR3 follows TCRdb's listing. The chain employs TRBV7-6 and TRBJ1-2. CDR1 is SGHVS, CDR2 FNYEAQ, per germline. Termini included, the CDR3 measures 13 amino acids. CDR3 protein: CASSAQTGTLHTS.

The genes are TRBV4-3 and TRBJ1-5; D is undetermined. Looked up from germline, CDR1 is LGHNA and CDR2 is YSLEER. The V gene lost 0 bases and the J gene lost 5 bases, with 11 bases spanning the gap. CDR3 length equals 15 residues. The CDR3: CASSQDKATDQPQHF. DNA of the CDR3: TGCGCCAGCAGCCAAGATAAGGCTACCGATCAGCCCCAGCATTTT.

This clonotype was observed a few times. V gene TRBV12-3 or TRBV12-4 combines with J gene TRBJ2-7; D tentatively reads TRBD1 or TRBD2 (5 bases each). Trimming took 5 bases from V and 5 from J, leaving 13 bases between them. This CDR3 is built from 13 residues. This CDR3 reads CASSIGTYNEQYF. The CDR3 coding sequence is TGTGCCAGCAGTATCGGGACCTACAACGAGCAGTACTTC.

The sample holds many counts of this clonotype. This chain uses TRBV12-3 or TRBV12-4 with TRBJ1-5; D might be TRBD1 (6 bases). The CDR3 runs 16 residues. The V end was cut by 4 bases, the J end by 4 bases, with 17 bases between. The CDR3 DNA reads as TGTGCCAGCAGTTCAGGGGCCAGGGGTTTAAATCAGCCCCAGCATTTT. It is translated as CASSSGARGLNQPQHF.

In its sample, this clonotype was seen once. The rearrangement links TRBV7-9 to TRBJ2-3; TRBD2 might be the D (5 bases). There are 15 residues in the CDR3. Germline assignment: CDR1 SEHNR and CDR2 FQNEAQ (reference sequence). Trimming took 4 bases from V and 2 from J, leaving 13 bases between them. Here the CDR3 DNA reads TGTGCCAGCAGCTCAACGCGGACTTTCACAGATACGCAGTATTTT. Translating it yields CASSSTRTFTDTQYF.

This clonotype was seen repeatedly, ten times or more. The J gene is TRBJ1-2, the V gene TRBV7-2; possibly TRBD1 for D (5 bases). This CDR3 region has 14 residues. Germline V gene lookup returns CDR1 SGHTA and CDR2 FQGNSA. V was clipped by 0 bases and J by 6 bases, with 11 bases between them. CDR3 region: CASSLAGQGHGYTF. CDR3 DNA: TGTGCCAGCAGCTTAGCTGGGCAGGGTCATGGCTACACCTTC.

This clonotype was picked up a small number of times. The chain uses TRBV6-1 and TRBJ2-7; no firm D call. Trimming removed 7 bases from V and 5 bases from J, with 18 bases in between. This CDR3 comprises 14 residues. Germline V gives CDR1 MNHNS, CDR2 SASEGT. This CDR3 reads CASTPDRRNNEQYF. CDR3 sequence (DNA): TGTGCCAGCACCCCCGATCGGAGAAATAACGAGCAGTACTTC.

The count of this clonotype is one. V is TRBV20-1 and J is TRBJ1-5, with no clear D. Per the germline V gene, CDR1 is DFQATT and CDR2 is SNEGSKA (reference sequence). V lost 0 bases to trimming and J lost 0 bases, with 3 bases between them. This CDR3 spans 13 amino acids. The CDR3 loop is CSARENSNQPQHF. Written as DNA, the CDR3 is TGCAGTGCTAGAGAGAATAGCAATCAGCCCCAGCATTTT.

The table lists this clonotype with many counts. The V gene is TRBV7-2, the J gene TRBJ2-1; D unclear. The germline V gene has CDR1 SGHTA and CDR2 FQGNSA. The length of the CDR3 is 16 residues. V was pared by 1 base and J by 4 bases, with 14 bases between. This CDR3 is CASSLDAGRPYNEQFF. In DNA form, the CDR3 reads TGTGCCAGCAGCTTAGATGCAGGAAGACCTTACAATGAGCAGTTCTTC.

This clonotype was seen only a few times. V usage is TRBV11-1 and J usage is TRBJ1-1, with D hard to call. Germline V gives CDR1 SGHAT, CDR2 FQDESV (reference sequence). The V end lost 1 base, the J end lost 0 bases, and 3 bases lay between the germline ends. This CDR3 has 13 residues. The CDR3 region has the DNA TGTGCCAGCAGCTTAGATGTGAACACTGAAGCTTTCTTT. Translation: CASSLDVNTEAFF.

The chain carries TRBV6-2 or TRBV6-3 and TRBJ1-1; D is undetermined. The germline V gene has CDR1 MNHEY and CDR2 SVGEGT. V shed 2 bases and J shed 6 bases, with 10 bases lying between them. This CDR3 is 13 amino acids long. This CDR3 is CASSYVRTSEAFF. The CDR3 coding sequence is TGTGCCAGCAGTTACGTAAGGACTTCTGAAGCTTTCTTT.

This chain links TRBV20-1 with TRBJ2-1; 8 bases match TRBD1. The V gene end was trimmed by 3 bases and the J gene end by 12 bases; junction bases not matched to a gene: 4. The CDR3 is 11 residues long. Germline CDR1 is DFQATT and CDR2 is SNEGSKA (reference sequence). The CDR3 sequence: CSASIGTGQFF. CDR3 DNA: TGCAGTGCTAGTATCGGGACAGGGCAGTTCTTC.

CDR3 in amino acids: CASSFLLGQGNQPQHF. CDR3 coding DNA: TGTGCCAGCAGTTTCCTACTTGGACAGGGAAATCAGCCCCAGCATTTT. The genes are TRBV12-3 or TRBV12-4 and TRBJ1-5; 8 nucleotides agree with TRBD1. This CDR3 is built from 16 residues. V was clipped by 3 bases and J by 4 bases; unmatched bases: 8.

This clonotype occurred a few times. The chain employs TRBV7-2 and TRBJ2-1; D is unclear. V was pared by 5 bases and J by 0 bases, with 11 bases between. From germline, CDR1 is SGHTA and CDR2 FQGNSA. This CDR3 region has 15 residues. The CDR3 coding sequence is TGTGCCAGCAGCGTCGACCGCAGCTCCTACAATGAGCAGTTCTTC. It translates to CASSVDRSSYNEQFF.

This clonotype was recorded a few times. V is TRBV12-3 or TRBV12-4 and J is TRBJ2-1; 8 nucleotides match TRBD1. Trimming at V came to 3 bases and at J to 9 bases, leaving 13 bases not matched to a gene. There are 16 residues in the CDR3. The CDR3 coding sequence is TGTGCCAGCAGTTTCCTCGGTGAACCCACAGGGGGTGAGCAGTTCTTC. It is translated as CASSFLGEPTGGEQFF.

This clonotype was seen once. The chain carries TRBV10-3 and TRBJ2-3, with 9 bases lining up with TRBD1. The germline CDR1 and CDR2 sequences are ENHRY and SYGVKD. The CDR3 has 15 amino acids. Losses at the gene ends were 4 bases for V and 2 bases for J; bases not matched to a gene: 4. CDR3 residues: CAISGTGEDTDTQYF. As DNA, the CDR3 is TGTGCCATCAGTGGGACAGGGGAGGACACAGATACGCAGTATTTT.

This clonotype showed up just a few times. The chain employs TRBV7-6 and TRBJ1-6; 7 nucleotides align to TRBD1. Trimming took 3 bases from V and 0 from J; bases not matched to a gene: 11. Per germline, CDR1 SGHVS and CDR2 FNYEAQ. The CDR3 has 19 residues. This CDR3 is CASSFDRAFESSYNSPLHF. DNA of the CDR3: TGTGCCAGCAGCTTCGACAGGGCCTTCGAGAGCTCCTATAATTCACCCCTCCACTTT. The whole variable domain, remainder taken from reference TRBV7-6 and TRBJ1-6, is GAGVSQSPRYKVTKRGQDVALRCDPISGHVSLYWYRQALGQGPEFLTYFNYEAQQDKSGLPNDRFSAERPEGSISTLTIQRTEQRDSAMYRCASSFDRAFESSYNSPLHFGNGTRLTVT.

The CDR3 is CASSPLSGGADTQYF. Written as DNA, the CDR3 is TGTGCCAGCTCACCACTCAGCGGGGGGGCTGATACGCAGTATTTT. The chain couples TRBV18 to TRBJ2-3; 10 bases align to TRBD2. V lost 1 base, J lost 6 bases, and 4 bases stayed unmatched. Germline CDR1 and CDR2: KGHSH and LQKENI. The CDR3 extends over 15 amino acids.

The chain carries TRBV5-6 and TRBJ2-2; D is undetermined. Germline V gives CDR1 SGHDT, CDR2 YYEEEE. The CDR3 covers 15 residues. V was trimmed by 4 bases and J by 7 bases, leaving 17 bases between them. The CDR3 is CASSPNPALSGELFF. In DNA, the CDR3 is TGTGCCAGCAGCCCCAATCCAGCGTTGAGCGGGGAGCTGTTTTTT.